The clone carrying this T cell receptor beta chain was seen a few times. TCRdb passed the 5' RACE reads through MiXCR, listing each CDR3 protein once. The table lists 350,000 or so distinct CDR3 sequences, around 13% of them singletons. The CDR3 consists of 15 residues. Germline values: CDR1 SGHTA, CDR2 FQGNSA. V was trimmed by 1 base and J by 1 base, leaving 11 bases between them. These data belong to a study of T-cell memory formation after mild COVID-19. What was sequenced was PBMCs or a T cell subset sorted from them (not recorded which). This TCR was sampled from a man younger than 35 who had mild COVID-19 (a few samples of this study predate the infection). Cell type and time point are not known. The chain carries TRBV7-2 and TRBJ2-7, with a tentative D call TRBD1 (5 bases). CDR3 DNA: TGTGCCAGCAGCTTAGATTGGGGCAGATCCTACGAGCAGTACGTC. This codes for CASSLDWGRSYEQYV.